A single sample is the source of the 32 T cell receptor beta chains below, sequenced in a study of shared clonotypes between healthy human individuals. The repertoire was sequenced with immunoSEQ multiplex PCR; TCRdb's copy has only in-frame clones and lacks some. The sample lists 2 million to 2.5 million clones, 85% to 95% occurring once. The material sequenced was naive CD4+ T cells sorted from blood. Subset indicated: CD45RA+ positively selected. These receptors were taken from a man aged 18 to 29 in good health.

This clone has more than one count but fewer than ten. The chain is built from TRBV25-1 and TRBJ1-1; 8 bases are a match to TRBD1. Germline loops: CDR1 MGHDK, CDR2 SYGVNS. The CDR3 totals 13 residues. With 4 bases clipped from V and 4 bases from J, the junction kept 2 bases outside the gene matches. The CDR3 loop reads CASSGQGSTEAFF. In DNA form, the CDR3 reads TGTGCCAGCAGTGGACAGGGGAGCACTGAAGCTTTCTTT.

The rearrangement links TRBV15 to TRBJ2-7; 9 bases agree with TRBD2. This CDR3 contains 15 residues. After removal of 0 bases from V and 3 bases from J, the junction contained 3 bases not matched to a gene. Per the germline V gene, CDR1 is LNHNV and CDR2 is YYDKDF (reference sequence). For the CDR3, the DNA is TGTGCCACCAGCAGAGAAGGCGGGGGGGTCTACGAGCAGTACTTC. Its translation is CATSREGGGVYEQYF. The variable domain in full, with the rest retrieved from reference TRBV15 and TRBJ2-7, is DAMVIQNPRYQVTQFGKPVTLSCSQTLNHNVMYWYQQKSSQAPKLLFHYYDKDFNNEADTPDNFQSRRPNTSFCFLDIRSPGLGDTAMYLCATSREGGGVYEQYFGPGTRLTVT.

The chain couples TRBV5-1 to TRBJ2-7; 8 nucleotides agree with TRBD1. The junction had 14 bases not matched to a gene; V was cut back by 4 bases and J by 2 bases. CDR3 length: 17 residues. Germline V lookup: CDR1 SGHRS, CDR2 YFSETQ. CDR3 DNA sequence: TGCGCCAGCAGCCTTGATCGGCAGGGGGCACCACCCTACGAGCAGTACTTC. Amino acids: CASSLDRQGAPPYEQYF.

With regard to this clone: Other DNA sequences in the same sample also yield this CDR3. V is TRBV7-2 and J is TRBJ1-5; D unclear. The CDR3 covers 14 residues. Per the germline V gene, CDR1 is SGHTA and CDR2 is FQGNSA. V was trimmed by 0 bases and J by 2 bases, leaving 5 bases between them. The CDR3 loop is CASSLAGGNQPQHF. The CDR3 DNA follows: TGTGCCAGCAGCTTAGCCGGGGGCAATCAGCCCCAGCATTTT.

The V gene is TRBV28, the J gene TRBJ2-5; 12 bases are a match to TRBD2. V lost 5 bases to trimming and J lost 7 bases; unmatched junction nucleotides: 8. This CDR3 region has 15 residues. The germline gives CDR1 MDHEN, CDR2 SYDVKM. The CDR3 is CASSTTSGGSGTQYF. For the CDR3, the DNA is TGTGCCAGCAGTACGACTAGCGGGGGTTCTGGGACCCAGTACTTC.

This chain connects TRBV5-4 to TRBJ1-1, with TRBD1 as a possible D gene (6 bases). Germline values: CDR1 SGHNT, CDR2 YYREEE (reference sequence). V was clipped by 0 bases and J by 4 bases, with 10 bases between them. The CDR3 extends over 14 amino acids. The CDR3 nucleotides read TGTGCCAGCAGCTTGGTAGGGGGGGCCACTGAAGCTTTCTTT. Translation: CASSLVGGATEAFF.

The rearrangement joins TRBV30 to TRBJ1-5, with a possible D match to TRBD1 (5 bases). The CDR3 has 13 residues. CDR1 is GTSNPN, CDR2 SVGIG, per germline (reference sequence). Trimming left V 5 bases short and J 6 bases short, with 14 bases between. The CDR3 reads CAWSLGEGQPQHF. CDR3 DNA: TGTGCCTGGTCGTTGGGGGAGGGTCAGCCCCAGCATTTT.

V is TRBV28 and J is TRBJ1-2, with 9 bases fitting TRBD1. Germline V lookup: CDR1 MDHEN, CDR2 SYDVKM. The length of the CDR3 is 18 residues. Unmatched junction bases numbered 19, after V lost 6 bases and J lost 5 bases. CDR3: CASSPLIAGQGIRYGYTF. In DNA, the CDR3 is TGTGCCAGCAGCCCCTTAATCGCGGGACAGGGTATTCGGTATGGCTACACCTTC.

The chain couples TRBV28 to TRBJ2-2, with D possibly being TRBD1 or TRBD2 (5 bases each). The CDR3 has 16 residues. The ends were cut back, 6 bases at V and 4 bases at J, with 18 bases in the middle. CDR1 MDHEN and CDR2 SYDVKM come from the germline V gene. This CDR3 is CASRAEGRNPTGELFF. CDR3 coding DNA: TGTGCCAGCAGGGCCGAGGGACGGAACCCCACCGGGGAGCTGTTTTTT. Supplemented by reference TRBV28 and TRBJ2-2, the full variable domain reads DVKVTQSSRYLVKRTGEKVFLECVQDMDHENMFWYRQDPGLGLRLIYFSYDVKMKEKGDIPEGYSVSREKKERFSLILESASTNQTSMYLCASRAEGRNPTGELFFGEGSRLTVL.

The CDR3 DNA reads as TGCGCCAGCAGCCAAGAAGAGAGCAATCAGCCCCAGCATTTT. This translates into CASSQEESNQPQHF. The chain combines TRBV4-1 with TRBJ1-5; D not certain. V was clipped by 0 bases and J by 1 base, with 4 bases between them. Germline assignment: CDR1 MGHRA and CDR2 YSYEKL. CDR3 length: 14 residues.

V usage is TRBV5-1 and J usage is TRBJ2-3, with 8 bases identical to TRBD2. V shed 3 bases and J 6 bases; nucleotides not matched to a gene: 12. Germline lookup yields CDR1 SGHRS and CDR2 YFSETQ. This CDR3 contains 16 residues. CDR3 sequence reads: CASSSGTSGPLDTQYF. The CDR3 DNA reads TGCGCCAGCAGCTCCGGGACTAGTGGTCCTTTGGATACGCAGTATTTT.

CDR3 in DNA: TGTGCCAGCAGTTACTTCCGGGATACGCAGTATTTT. This sequence encodes CASSYFRDTQYF. The chain joins TRBV6-6 to TRBJ2-3; D is ambiguous. In germline, CDR1 is MNHNY, CDR2 SVGAGI (reference sequence). CDR3 length: 12 residues. V dropped 1 base and J dropped 6 bases, with 5 bases sitting between them.

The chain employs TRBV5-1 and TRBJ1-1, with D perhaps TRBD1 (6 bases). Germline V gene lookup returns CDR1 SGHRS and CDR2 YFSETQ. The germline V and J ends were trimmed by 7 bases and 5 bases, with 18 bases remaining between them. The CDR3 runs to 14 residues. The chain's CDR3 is CASGLGAGATEAFF. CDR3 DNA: TGCGCCAGCGGCCTGGGGGCGGGCGCAACTGAAGCTTTCTTT.

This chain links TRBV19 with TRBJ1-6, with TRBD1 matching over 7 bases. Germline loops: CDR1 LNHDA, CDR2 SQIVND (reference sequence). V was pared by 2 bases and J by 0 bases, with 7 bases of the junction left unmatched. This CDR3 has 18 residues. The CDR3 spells CASSIRQGPSSYNSPLHF. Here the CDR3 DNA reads TGTGCCAGTAGTATACGACAGGGACCGAGCTCCTATAATTCACCCCTCCACTTT. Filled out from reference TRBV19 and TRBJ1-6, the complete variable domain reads DGGITQSPKYLFRKEGQNVTLSCEQNLNHDAMYWYRQDPGQGLRLIYYSQIVNDFQKGDIAEGYSVSREKKESFPLTVTSAQKNPTAFYLCASSIRQGPSSYNSPLHFGNGTRLTVT.

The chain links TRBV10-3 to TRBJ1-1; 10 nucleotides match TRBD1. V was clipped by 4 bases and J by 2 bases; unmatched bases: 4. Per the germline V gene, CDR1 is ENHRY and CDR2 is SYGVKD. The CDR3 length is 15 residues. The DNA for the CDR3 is TGTGCCATCAGTGGACAGGGGGCAGGAAACACTGAAGCTTTCTTT. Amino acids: CAISGQGAGNTEAFF.

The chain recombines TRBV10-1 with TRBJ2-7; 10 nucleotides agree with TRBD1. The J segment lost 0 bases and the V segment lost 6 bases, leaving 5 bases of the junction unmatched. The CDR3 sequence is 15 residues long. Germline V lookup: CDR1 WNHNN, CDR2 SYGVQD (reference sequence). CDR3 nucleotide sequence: TGCGCCAGCAGCCACCGGGACAGGGGCTCCTACGAGCAGTACTTC. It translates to CASSHRDRGSYEQYF.

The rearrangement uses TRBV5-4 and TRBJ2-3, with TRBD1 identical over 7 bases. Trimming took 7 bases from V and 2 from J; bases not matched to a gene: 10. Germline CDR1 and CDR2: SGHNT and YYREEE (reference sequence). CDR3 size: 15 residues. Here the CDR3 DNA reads TGTGCCAGCGTTCGGGACAGTCCTTCCACAGATACGCAGTATTTT. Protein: CASVRDSPSTDTQYF. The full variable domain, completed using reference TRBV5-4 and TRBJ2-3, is ETGVTQSPTHLIKTRGQQVTLRCSSQSGHNTVSWYQQALGQGPQFIFQYYREEENGRGNFPPRFSGLQFPNYSSELNVNALELDDSALYLCASVRDSPSTDTQYFGPGTRLTVL.

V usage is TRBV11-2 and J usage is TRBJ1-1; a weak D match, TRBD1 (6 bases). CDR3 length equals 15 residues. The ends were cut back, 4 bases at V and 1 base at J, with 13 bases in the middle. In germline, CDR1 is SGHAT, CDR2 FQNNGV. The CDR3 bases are TGTGCCAGCAGCTCCCGACAGGTTGCGAACACTGAAGCTTTCTTT. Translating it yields CASSSRQVANTEAFF. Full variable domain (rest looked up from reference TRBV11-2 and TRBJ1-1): EAGVAQSPRYKIIEKRQSVAFWCNPISGHATLYWYQQILGQGPKLLIQFQNNGVVDDSQLPKDRFSAERLKGVDSTLKIQPAKLEDSAVYLCASSSRQVANTEAFFGQGTRLTVV.

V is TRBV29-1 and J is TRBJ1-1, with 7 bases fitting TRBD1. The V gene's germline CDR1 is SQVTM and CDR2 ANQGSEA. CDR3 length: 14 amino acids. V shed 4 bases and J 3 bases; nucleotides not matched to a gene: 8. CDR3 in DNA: TGCAGCGTTGGACCGGGACAGAGACACACTGAAGCTTTCTTT. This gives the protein CSVGPGQRHTEAFF.

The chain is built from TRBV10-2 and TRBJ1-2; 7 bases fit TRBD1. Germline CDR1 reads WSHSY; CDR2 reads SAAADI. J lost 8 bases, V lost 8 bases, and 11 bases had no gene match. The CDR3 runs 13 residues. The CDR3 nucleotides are TGCGCCAGCGGTCCCCTAGGGGGCGAAGGCTACACCTTC. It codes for CASGPLGGEGYTF.

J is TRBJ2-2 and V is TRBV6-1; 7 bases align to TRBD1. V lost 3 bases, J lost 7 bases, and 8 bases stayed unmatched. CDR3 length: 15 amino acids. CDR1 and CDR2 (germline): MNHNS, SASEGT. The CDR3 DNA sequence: TGTGCCAGCAGTGAGACTTCGACAGGGCTCGGGGAGCTGTTTTTT. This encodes CASSETSTGLGELFF.

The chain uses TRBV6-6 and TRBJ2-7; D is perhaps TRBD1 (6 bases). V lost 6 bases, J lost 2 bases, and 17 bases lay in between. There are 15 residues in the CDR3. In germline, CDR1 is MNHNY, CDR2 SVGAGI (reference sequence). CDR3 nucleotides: TGTGCCAGCAGCCCCAGACAGGTTCCTCCCTACGAGCAGTACTTC. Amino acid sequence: CASSPRQVPPYEQYF.

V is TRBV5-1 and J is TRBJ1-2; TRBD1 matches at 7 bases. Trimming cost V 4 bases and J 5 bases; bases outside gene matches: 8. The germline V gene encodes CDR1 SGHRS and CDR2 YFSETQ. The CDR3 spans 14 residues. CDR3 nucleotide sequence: TGCGCCAGCAGCCCGGGACAGCTGGCGTATGGCTACACCTTC. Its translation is CASSPGQLAYGYTF.

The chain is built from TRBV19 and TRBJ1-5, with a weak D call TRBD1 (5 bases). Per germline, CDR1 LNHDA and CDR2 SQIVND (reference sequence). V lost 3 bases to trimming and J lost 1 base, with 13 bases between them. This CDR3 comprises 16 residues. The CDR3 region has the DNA TGTGCCAGTAGTATTAATCGGGGCCCGAGCAATCAGCCCCAGCATTTT. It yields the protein CASSINRGPSNQPQHF.

As DNA, the CDR3 is TGTGCCATCATCACGGAGTACTCCTACGAGCAGTACTTC. Its protein is CAIITEYSYEQYF. The chain combines TRBV10-3 with TRBJ2-7; no reliable D call. The CDR3 sequence is 13 residues long. The germline CDR1 and CDR2 sequences are ENHRY and SYGVKD. The V gene lost 7 bases and the J gene lost 0 bases, with 10 bases spanning the gap.

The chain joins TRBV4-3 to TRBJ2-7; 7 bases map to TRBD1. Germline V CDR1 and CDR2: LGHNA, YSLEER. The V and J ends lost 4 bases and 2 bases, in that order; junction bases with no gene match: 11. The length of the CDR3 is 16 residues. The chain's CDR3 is CASSPSRGTDTYEQYF. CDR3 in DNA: TGCGCCAGCAGCCCTTCGAGAGGGACAGATACCTACGAGCAGTACTTC.

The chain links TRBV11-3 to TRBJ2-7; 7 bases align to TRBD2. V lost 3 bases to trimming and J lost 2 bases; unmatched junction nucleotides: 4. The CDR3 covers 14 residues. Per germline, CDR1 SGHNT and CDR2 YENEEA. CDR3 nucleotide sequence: TGTGCCAGCAGCTTTGCGGGAGACCCCTACGAGCAGTACTTC. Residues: CASSFAGDPYEQYF.

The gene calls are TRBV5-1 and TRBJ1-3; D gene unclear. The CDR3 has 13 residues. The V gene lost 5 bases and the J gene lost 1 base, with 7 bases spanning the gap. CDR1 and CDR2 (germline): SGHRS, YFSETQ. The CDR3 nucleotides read TGCGCCAGCAGGGTAAATTCTGGAAACACCATATATTTT. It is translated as CASRVNSGNTIYF.

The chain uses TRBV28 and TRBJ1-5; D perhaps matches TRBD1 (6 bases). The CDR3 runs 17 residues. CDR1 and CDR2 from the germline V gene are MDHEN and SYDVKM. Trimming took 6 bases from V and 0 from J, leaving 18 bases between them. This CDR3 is CASSHGTLPISNQPQHF. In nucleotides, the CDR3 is TGTGCCAGCAGCCACGGGACACTACCCATTAGCAATCAGCCCCAGCATTTT.

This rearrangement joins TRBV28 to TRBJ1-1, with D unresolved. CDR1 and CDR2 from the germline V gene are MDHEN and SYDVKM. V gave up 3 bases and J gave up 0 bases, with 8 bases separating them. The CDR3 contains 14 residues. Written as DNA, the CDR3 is TGTGCCAGCAGTTTGTATCCAATGAACACTGAAGCTTTCTTT. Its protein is CASSLYPMNTEAFF.

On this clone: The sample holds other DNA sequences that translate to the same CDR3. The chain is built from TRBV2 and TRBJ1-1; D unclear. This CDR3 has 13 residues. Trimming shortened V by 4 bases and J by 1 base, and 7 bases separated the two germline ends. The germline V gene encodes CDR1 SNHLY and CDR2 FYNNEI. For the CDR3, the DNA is TGTGCCAGCAGTGCAGACACGAACACTGAAGCTTTCTTT. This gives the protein CASSADTNTEAFF. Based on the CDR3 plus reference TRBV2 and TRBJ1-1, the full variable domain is EPEVTQTPSHQVTQMGQEVILRCVPISNHLYFYWYRQILGQKVEFLVSFYNNEISEKSEIFDDQFSVERPDGSNFTLKIRSTKLEDSAMYFCASSADTNTEAFFGQGTRLTVV.

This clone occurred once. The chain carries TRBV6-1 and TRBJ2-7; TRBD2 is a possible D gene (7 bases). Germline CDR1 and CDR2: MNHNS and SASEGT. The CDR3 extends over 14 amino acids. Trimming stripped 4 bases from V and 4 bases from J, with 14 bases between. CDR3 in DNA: TGTGCCAGCAGTGGGTCGGGGGGCCGGTACGAGCAGTACTTC. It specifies CASSGSGGRYEQYF.